A single sample is the source of the 32 T cell receptor beta chains below, sequenced in a study of CD8 T cells in ankylosing spondylitis. The study's findings and limits: A TCR beta motif made of several highly homologous variants seemed typical of ankylosing spondylitis blood.

TCRdb analysed the 5' RACE reads with MiXCR anew, one entry per CDR3 protein. The sample yields about 220,000 distinct CDR3 sequences, about 7.3% seen once. These TCRs are of unknown antigen specificity. The sequencing sample was made of blood, either unsorted or a sorted T cell fraction (not recorded which). All receptors derive from a male donor with ankylosing spondylitis.

Many counts were recorded for this clonotype. This chain joins TRBV4-3 and TRBJ2-5, with D perhaps matching TRBD1 (5 bases). The germline CDR1 and CDR2 sequences are LGHNA and YSLEER. This CDR3 comprises 16 residues. Trimming stripped 0 bases from V and 7 bases from J, with 18 bases between. Here the CDR3 DNA reads TGCGCCAGCAGCCAAGATAGGCAGGGATGGAGTGGGACCCAGTACTTC. Translated: CASSQDRQGWSGTQYF.

In this sample, this clonotype turned up a few times. The chain employs TRBV9 and TRBJ2-1; TRBD2 matches 14 bases. V dropped 4 bases and J dropped 0; count of bases not matched to a gene: 9. CDR1 is SGDLS, CDR2 YYNGEE, per germline. The CDR3 length is 19 residues. The CDR3 sequence: CASSPGTSGGVSSYNEQFF. CDR3 DNA sequence: TGTGCCAGCAGCCCCGGGACTAGCGGGGGCGTTAGCTCCTACAATGAGCAGTTCTTC.

The sample holds many counts of this clonotype. The chain joins TRBV25-1 to TRBJ1-1; D is perhaps TRBD1 (5 bases). CDR3 size: 11 residues. Between the trimmed V and J ends, which lost 5 bases and 11 bases, there was a span of 12 bases. CDR1 and CDR2 (germline): MGHDK, SYGVNS. CDR3 coding DNA: TGTGCCAGCAGTTTAGGACAAGACGCTTTCTTT. This translates into CASSLGQDAFF.

This clonotype was seen ten or more times. V and J are TRBV6-5 and TRBJ2-3, with D unresolved. Looked up from germline, CDR1 is MNHEY and CDR2 is SVGAGI. V was clipped by 2 bases and J by 6 bases, with 12 bases between them. The CDR3 runs to 14 residues. CDR3 DNA sequence: TGTGCCAGCAGTTACCCCGGCGCCACCGATACGCAGTATTTT. It specifies CASSYPGATDTQYF.

This clonotype was counted at least ten times. The V call is TRBV6-2 or TRBV6-3, the J call TRBJ2-3, with TRBD1 matching 8 bases. V lost 0 bases to trimming and J lost 2 bases; unmatched junction nucleotides: 7. The CDR3 loop spans 17 amino acids. CDR1 is MNHEY, CDR2 SVGEGT, per germline. As DNA, the CDR3 is TGTGCCAGCAGTTACTCCCCGGACAGGGCCCACACAGATACGCAGTATTTT. Encoded protein: CASSYSPDRAHTDTQYF.

The sample holds many counts of this clonotype. The CDR3, as DNA: TGTGCCAGCAGGAAGGGACTAGCGGGCACAGATACGCAGTATTTT. Its translation: CASRKGLAGTDTQYF. The chain is built from TRBV12-3 or TRBV12-4 and TRBJ2-3; 11 nucleotides agree with TRBD2. This CDR3 has 15 amino acids. The V segment lost 6 bases and the J segment 1 base; nucleotides outside the gene matches: 3.

This clonotype occurred many times. The V and J genes are TRBV4-3 and TRBJ1-2; D is perhaps TRBD1 (5 bases). V dropped 3 bases and J dropped 4 bases, with 12 bases sitting between them. The germline V gene encodes CDR1 LGHNA and CDR2 YSLEER. The CDR3 covers 14 residues. The DNA for the CDR3 is TGCGCCAGCAGCCATGGGCAGGGAGGCTATGGCTACACCTTC. Translating gives CASSHGQGGYGYTF.

This clonotype was recorded many times. The J gene is TRBJ2-2, the V gene TRBV5-1; D is unclear. The CDR3 is 14 amino acids. The germline V gene has CDR1 SGHRS and CDR2 YFSETQ. The V end lost 3 bases, the J end lost 1 base, and 7 bases lay between the germline ends. The CDR3 DNA is TGCGCCAGCAGCTGGACGGGGAACACCGGGGAGCTGTTTTTT. Its protein product is CASSWTGNTGELFF.

The table lists this clonotype with many counts. The chain couples TRBV4-3 to TRBJ2-7; D remains unclear. Germline values: CDR1 LGHNA, CDR2 YSLEER. The CDR3 sequence is 16 residues long. The V end was cut by 0 bases, the J end by 0 bases, with 12 bases between. This chain's CDR3 is CASSQDLVGSSYEQYF. DNA of the CDR3: TGCGCCAGCAGCCAAGATCTAGTCGGAAGCTCCTACGAGCAGTACTTC.

This clonotype showed up just a few times. J is TRBJ2-1 and V is TRBV6-1; D call uncertain. The CDR3 is made up of 17 amino acids. Germline CDR1 is MNHNS and CDR2 is SASEGT. The germline V and J ends were trimmed by 6 bases and 5 bases, with 23 bases remaining between them. In DNA, the CDR3 is TGTGCCAGCAGCCAAAGTTTATCGTCATGGGGAAACAATGAGCAGTTCTTC. Translating it yields CASSQSLSSWGNNEQFF.

This clonotype was seen ten or more times. The chain recombines TRBV15 with TRBJ1-5; no firm D call. Germline V gene data show CDR1 as LNHNV and CDR2 as YYDKDF (reference sequence). V lost 1 base to trimming and J lost 0 bases, with 1 base between them. The CDR3 totals 13 residues. The CDR3 region has the DNA TGTGCCACCAGCAGAGCTAGCAATCAGCCCCAGCATTTT. Residues: CATSRASNQPQHF.

This clonotype has ten or more counts. This chain joins TRBV4-3 and TRBJ1-1, with 9 bases aligning to TRBD1. Looked up from germline, CDR1 is LGHNA and CDR2 is YSLEER. The V gene end was trimmed by 4 bases and the J gene end by 5 bases; junction bases not matched to a gene: 11. The CDR3 runs to 16 residues. The CDR3 nucleotides read TGCGCCAGCAGCCTAGAACAGGGGGCGCGGGGTACTGAAGCTTTCTTT. As protein: CASSLEQGARGTEAFF.

This clonotype occurred many times. The chain uses TRBV27 and TRBJ1-6; D unclear. The CDR3 totals 14 residues. Trimming removed 3 bases at V and 7 bases at J, with 10 bases between. Germline V gene data show CDR1 as MNHEY and CDR2 as SMNVEV (reference sequence). Here the CDR3 DNA reads TGTGCCAGCAGTTTTAGCCGGTTAAATTCACCCCTCCACTTT. Translating it yields CASSFSRLNSPLHF.

This clonotype was counted at least ten times. This chain links TRBV6-2 or TRBV6-3 with TRBJ2-7; D is ambiguous. This CDR3 has 12 amino acids. Germline loops: CDR1 MNHEY, CDR2 SVGEGT. Trimming pared 2 bases from V and 2 bases from J, leaving 4 bases between. The CDR3 sequence: CASSYGPYEQYF. CDR3 in DNA: TGTGCCAGCAGTTACGGGCCCTACGAGCAGTACTTC.

This clonotype was detected many times. The chain couples TRBV27 to TRBJ1-1; perhaps TRBD1 as D (6 bases). CDR1 is MNHEY, CDR2 SMNVEV, per germline (reference sequence). V was shortened by 6 bases and J by 4 bases, with 12 bases between the two germline ends. There are 13 residues in the CDR3. The DNA for the CDR3 is TGTGCCAGCAGGCCACAGGGTTCCACTGAAGCTTTCTTT. This codes for CASRPQGSTEAFF.

This clonotype was observed many times. This rearrangement joins TRBV9 to TRBJ2-1, with 11 positions matching TRBD2. From germline, CDR1 is SGDLS and CDR2 YYNGEE. This CDR3 contains 16 residues. V lost 2 bases to trimming and J lost 4 bases; unmatched junction nucleotides: 5. The CDR3, as DNA: TGTGCCAGCAGCGTGTGGGCTAGCGGGGGGTACAATGAGCAGTTCTTC. Translated: CASSVWASGGYNEQFF.

This clonotype was recorded many times. V gene TRBV6-2 or TRBV6-3 combines with J gene TRBJ2-7, with D possibly matching TRBD2 (6 bases). V was trimmed by 0 bases and J by 3 bases, leaving 15 bases between them. Germline CDR1 is MNHEY and CDR2 is SVGEGT. The CDR3 has 16 amino acids. In nucleotides, the CDR3 is TGTGCCAGCAGTTACTCGACGTCCGGGGGAGGCTACGAGCAGTACTTC. It codes for CASSYSTSGGGYEQYF.

This clonotype was detected ten times or more. The chain is built from TRBV4-3 and TRBJ1-5, with D possibly matching TRBD1 (5 bases). Deletions cut 2 bases from V and 4 bases from J, with 18 bases between. Germline V gene lookup returns CDR1 LGHNA and CDR2 YSLEER. This CDR3 has 17 residues. The CDR3 loop reads CASSQIWGGEGNQPQHF. CDR3 DNA: TGCGCCAGCAGCCAAATTTGGGGAGGGGAAGGGAATCAGCCCCAGCATTTT.

The chain couples TRBV10-3 to TRBJ2-1, with no clear D. V lost 0 bases, J lost 2 bases, and 5 bases lay in between. The CDR3 runs 14 residues. The germline gives CDR1 ENHRY, CDR2 SYGVKD. The CDR3 region has the DNA TGTGCCATCAGTGAGTCAGGACCCTACAATGAGCAGTTCTTC. Amino acid sequence: CAISESGPYNEQFF.

In its sample, this clonotype was seen many times. This CDR3 reads CASSQGTGGFYGYTF. In DNA, the CDR3 is TGCGCCAGCAGCCAAGGGACAGGGGGTTTCTATGGCTACACCTTC. This chain connects TRBV4-3 to TRBJ1-2, with 10 bases fitting TRBD1. Per germline, CDR1 LGHNA and CDR2 YSLEER. The trim removed 1 base at V and 4 bases at J, leaving 3 bases unmatched. The CDR3 sequence is 15 residues long.

The table lists this clonotype with many counts. The rearrangement joins TRBV29-1 to TRBJ2-1, with 13 bases identical to TRBD2. V shed 1 base and J 4 bases; nucleotides not matched to a gene: 7. The V gene's germline CDR1 is SQVTM and CDR2 ANQGSEA. This CDR3 is 17 amino acids long. In nucleotides, the CDR3 is TGCAGCGTTGAAGGAGTTCGGGGACTAGCGGGATACAATGAGCAGTTCTTC. It specifies CSVEGVRGLAGYNEQFF.

This clonotype was seen at least ten times. J is TRBJ1-2 and V is TRBV7-9; D call uncertain. Germline V lookup: CDR1 SEHNR, CDR2 FQNEAQ (reference sequence). The CDR3 loop spans 15 amino acids. Trimming took off 0 bases at V and 7 bases at J, with 15 bases between the two ends. The CDR3 sequence is CASSLANGHKRGYTF. The DNA for the CDR3 is TGTGCCAGCAGCTTAGCGAACGGGCACAAGCGTGGCTACACCTTC. The whole variable domain, filled in from reference TRBV7-9 and TRBJ1-2, reads DTGVSQNPRHKITKRGQNVTFRCDPISEHNRLYWYRQTLGQGPEFLTYFQNEAQLEKSRLLSDRFSAERPKGSFSTLEIQRTEQGDSAMYLCASSLANGHKRGYTFGSGTRLTVV.

This clonotype appeared a few times. In DNA form, the CDR3 reads TGTGCCAGCAGCCTACCGGACAGAGGGGCCTACGAGCAGTACTTC. Protein sequence: CASSLPDRGAYEQYF. This chain joins TRBV7-9 and TRBJ2-7; D may be TRBD1 (6 bases). The CDR3 extends over 15 amino acids. CDR1 and CDR2 from the germline V gene are SEHNR and FQNEAQ (reference sequence). The V end lost 5 bases, the J end lost 2 bases, and 16 bases lay between the germline ends.

In its sample, this clonotype was seen a few times. The chain carries TRBV29-1 and TRBJ1-2; the D gene is possibly TRBD1 (5 bases). CDR1 SQVTM and CDR2 ANQGSEA come from the germline V gene. Trimming shortened V by 7 bases and J by 1 base, and 16 bases separated the two germline ends. The CDR3 has 14 residues. The CDR3 DNA is TGCAGCGCCCCGACGGTGGGGGATAACTATGGCTACACCTTC. Translated, it gives CSAPTVGDNYGYTF.

At least ten counts were recorded for this clonotype. The chain employs TRBV29-1 and TRBJ2-7; D unclear. The CDR3 length is 12 residues. The ends were cut back, 8 bases at V and 3 bases at J, with 14 bases in the middle. CDR1 is SQVTM, CDR2 ANQGSEA, per germline. CDR3 nucleotides: TGCAGCCGGATAGAGGTTTACTACGAGCAGTACTTC. It yields the protein CSRIEVYYEQYF.

This clonotype was counted ten times or more. The CDR3 DNA reads as TGTGCCAGCATTCACTCGGCAACTAGCACAGATACGCAGTATTTT. Its translation is CASIHSATSTDTQYF. V is TRBV7-6 and J is TRBJ2-3; D is unresolved. The CDR3 is made up of 15 amino acids. V lost 7 bases, J lost 0 bases, and 14 bases lay in between. Germline CDR1 reads SGHVS; CDR2 reads FNYEAQ.

This clonotype has ten or more counts. This chain links TRBV6-1 with TRBJ2-7; TRBD2 aligns across 10 bases. Losses at the gene ends were 8 bases for V and 4 bases for J; bases not matched to a gene: 11. Germline loops: CDR1 MNHNS, CDR2 SASEGT. CDR3 length: 15 amino acids. This chain's CDR3 is CASGSGLAGVYEQYF. The CDR3 coding sequence is TGTGCCAGCGGCTCGGGCCTAGCGGGAGTTTACGAGCAGTACTTC.

The CDR3 DNA is TGTGCCAGCAGTTTTACAGGACGGTTTAATGAGCAGTTCTTC. Amino acid sequence: CASSFTGRFNEQFF. This rearrangement joins TRBV28 to TRBJ2-1; perhaps TRBD1 as D (5 bases). The CDR3 loop spans 14 amino acids. The V gene lost 3 bases and the J gene lost 7 bases, with 13 bases spanning the gap. CDR1 is MDHEN, CDR2 SYDVKM, per germline. The full variable domain, completed using reference TRBV28 and TRBJ2-1, is DVKVTQSSRYLVKRTGEKVFLECVQDMDHENMFWYRQDPGLGLRLIYFSYDVKMKEKGDIPEGYSVSREKKERFSLILESASTNQTSMYLCASSFTGRFNEQFFGPGTRLTVL.

This clonotype was found many times. The V and J genes are TRBV27 and TRBJ2-2; tentatively, D is TRBD2 (5 bases). This CDR3 has 15 amino acids. Germline CDR1 and CDR2: MNHEY and SMNVEV (reference sequence). The V end was cut by 6 bases, the J end by 4 bases, with 15 bases between. The CDR3 loop reads CASRLGSIGTGELFF. CDR3 coding DNA: TGTGCCAGCAGGCTAGGGAGTATTGGCACCGGGGAGCTGTTTTTT.

The chain combines TRBV2 with TRBJ2-7, with D possibly TRBD2 on 6 matching bases. Germline lookup yields CDR1 SNHLY and CDR2 FYNNEI. Between the trimmed V and J ends, which lost 3 bases and 6 bases, there was a span of 9 bases. The CDR3 is made up of 12 amino acids. This chain's CDR3 is CASSDRRGEQYF. CDR3 in DNA: TGTGCCAGCAGTGATAGGAGGGGCGAGCAGTACTTC.

The chain links TRBV29-1 to TRBJ1-2; 11 bases agree with TRBD1. The CDR3 extends over 15 amino acids. Germline assignment: CDR1 SQVTM and CDR2 ANQGSEA. The V segment lost 5 bases and the J segment 4 bases; nucleotides outside the gene matches: 9. The CDR3 DNA is TGCAGCGTTATAGACCCCGGGACAGGGGGCTATGGCTACACCTTC. It is translated as CSVIDPGTGGYGYTF.

With respect to this clonotype: Given a much more abundant clone one base away, this may be a read error. V is TRBV3-1 and J is TRBJ2-5, with TRBD2 matching 7 bases. CDR3 length: 17 residues. From germline, CDR1 is LGHDT and CDR2 YNNKEL (reference sequence). The CDR3 bases are TGTGCCACCAGCCAGCCCGAACTAGCGACGGTTAAAGAGACCCAGTACTTC. Its translation: CATSQPELATVKETQYF.